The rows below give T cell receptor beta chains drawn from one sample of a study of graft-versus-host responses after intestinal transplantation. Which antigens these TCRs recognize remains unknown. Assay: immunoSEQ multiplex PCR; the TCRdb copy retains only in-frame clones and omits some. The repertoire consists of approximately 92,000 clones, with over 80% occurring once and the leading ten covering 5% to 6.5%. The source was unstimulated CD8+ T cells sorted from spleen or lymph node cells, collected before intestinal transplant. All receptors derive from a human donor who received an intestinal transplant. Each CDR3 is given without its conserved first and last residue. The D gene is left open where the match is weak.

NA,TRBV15,ATSRGTFTDTQY
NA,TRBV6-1,ASSEFGDNQPQH
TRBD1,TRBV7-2,ASSSGQVLLTDTQY
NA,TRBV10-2,ASSELGPGLPTEAF
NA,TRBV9,ASSVGGQGNTIY
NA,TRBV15,ATSRDEVAYSNQPQH
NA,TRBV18,ASSPHWSGVAHSPLH
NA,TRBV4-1,ASSRGRTSEQY
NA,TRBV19,ASSRGYEQY
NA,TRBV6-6,ASSPSSTEAF
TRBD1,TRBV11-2,ASSPDRERDTGELF
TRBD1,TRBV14,ASSPQGIWDEQF
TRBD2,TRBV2,ASSEMGLAAPGAYNEQF
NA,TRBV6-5,ASSLGTSSNYEQY
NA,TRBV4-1,ASSQVKQGGNTEAF
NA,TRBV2,ASSDFRYEQY
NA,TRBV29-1,SAGVRVGFDGYT
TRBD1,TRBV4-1,ASSRTGNTEAF
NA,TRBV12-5,ASGLVRGAGANVLT
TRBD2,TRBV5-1,ASTLADRLAGDTDTQY
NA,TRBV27,ASSLSTLGVAAYNEQF
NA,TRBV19,ASSQEEGFEAF
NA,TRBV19,ASSIVAGDSTEQF
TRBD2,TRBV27,ASRTSGAYEQY
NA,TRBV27,ASSLGADREQY
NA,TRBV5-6,ASSFGENDRTMTEAF
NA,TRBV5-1,ASSLGVQGSNTGELF
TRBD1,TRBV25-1,ASSGTGANEQF
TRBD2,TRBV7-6,ASSFPLAGVVDYNEQF
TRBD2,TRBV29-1,SVEIGGVSTDTQY
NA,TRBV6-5,ASSYSAGQPQH
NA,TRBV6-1,ASSEPPTNTEAF
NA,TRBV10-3,AIRDAENTEAF
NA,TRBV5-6,ASSSGDHSYNEQF
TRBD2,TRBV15,ATSREWGLAKETQY
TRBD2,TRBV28,ASSFGGRGWINEQF
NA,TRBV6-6,ASSPGAANSPLH
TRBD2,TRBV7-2,ASSFYPAGDLWEQY
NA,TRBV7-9,ASSPSDIALHEQY
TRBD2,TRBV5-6,ASSGGLAGGLGPYEQY
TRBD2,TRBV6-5,ASRDSGGPTNEQF
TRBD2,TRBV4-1,ASSPSPSGGSETQY
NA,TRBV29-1,SDGGGGYT
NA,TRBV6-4,ASSLKGMADTQY
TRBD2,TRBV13,ASSSLLAEKSGELF
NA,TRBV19,ASSIVSGLAEAF
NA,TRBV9,ASSPDLYNEQF
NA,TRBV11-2,ASSSLHGRAPGVKF
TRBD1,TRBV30,AWSSYPGQHTEAF
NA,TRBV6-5,ASSYSIGENSPLH